This T cell receptor (beta chain) originates from a study of blood T cell repertoires in COVID-19. V lost 3 bases and J lost 8, with 11 bases in between. There are 13 residues in the CDR3. Sequencing was performed with immunoSEQ multiplex PCR; in TCRdb, only in-frame clones are kept and a portion is missing. The data hold under 300,000 clones, with 85% to 90% observed a single time. The chain recombines TRBV12-3 or TRBV12-4 with TRBJ2-1; TRBD2 might be the D (6 bases). The sequence derives from a woman between 70 and 85 years old with active or convalescent COVID-19. Sequenced: peripheral blood. The CDR3 reads CASSLEGSYEQFF. The CDR3 region has the DNA TGTGCCAGCAGTTTGGAGGGGAGTTATGAGCAGTTCTTC.